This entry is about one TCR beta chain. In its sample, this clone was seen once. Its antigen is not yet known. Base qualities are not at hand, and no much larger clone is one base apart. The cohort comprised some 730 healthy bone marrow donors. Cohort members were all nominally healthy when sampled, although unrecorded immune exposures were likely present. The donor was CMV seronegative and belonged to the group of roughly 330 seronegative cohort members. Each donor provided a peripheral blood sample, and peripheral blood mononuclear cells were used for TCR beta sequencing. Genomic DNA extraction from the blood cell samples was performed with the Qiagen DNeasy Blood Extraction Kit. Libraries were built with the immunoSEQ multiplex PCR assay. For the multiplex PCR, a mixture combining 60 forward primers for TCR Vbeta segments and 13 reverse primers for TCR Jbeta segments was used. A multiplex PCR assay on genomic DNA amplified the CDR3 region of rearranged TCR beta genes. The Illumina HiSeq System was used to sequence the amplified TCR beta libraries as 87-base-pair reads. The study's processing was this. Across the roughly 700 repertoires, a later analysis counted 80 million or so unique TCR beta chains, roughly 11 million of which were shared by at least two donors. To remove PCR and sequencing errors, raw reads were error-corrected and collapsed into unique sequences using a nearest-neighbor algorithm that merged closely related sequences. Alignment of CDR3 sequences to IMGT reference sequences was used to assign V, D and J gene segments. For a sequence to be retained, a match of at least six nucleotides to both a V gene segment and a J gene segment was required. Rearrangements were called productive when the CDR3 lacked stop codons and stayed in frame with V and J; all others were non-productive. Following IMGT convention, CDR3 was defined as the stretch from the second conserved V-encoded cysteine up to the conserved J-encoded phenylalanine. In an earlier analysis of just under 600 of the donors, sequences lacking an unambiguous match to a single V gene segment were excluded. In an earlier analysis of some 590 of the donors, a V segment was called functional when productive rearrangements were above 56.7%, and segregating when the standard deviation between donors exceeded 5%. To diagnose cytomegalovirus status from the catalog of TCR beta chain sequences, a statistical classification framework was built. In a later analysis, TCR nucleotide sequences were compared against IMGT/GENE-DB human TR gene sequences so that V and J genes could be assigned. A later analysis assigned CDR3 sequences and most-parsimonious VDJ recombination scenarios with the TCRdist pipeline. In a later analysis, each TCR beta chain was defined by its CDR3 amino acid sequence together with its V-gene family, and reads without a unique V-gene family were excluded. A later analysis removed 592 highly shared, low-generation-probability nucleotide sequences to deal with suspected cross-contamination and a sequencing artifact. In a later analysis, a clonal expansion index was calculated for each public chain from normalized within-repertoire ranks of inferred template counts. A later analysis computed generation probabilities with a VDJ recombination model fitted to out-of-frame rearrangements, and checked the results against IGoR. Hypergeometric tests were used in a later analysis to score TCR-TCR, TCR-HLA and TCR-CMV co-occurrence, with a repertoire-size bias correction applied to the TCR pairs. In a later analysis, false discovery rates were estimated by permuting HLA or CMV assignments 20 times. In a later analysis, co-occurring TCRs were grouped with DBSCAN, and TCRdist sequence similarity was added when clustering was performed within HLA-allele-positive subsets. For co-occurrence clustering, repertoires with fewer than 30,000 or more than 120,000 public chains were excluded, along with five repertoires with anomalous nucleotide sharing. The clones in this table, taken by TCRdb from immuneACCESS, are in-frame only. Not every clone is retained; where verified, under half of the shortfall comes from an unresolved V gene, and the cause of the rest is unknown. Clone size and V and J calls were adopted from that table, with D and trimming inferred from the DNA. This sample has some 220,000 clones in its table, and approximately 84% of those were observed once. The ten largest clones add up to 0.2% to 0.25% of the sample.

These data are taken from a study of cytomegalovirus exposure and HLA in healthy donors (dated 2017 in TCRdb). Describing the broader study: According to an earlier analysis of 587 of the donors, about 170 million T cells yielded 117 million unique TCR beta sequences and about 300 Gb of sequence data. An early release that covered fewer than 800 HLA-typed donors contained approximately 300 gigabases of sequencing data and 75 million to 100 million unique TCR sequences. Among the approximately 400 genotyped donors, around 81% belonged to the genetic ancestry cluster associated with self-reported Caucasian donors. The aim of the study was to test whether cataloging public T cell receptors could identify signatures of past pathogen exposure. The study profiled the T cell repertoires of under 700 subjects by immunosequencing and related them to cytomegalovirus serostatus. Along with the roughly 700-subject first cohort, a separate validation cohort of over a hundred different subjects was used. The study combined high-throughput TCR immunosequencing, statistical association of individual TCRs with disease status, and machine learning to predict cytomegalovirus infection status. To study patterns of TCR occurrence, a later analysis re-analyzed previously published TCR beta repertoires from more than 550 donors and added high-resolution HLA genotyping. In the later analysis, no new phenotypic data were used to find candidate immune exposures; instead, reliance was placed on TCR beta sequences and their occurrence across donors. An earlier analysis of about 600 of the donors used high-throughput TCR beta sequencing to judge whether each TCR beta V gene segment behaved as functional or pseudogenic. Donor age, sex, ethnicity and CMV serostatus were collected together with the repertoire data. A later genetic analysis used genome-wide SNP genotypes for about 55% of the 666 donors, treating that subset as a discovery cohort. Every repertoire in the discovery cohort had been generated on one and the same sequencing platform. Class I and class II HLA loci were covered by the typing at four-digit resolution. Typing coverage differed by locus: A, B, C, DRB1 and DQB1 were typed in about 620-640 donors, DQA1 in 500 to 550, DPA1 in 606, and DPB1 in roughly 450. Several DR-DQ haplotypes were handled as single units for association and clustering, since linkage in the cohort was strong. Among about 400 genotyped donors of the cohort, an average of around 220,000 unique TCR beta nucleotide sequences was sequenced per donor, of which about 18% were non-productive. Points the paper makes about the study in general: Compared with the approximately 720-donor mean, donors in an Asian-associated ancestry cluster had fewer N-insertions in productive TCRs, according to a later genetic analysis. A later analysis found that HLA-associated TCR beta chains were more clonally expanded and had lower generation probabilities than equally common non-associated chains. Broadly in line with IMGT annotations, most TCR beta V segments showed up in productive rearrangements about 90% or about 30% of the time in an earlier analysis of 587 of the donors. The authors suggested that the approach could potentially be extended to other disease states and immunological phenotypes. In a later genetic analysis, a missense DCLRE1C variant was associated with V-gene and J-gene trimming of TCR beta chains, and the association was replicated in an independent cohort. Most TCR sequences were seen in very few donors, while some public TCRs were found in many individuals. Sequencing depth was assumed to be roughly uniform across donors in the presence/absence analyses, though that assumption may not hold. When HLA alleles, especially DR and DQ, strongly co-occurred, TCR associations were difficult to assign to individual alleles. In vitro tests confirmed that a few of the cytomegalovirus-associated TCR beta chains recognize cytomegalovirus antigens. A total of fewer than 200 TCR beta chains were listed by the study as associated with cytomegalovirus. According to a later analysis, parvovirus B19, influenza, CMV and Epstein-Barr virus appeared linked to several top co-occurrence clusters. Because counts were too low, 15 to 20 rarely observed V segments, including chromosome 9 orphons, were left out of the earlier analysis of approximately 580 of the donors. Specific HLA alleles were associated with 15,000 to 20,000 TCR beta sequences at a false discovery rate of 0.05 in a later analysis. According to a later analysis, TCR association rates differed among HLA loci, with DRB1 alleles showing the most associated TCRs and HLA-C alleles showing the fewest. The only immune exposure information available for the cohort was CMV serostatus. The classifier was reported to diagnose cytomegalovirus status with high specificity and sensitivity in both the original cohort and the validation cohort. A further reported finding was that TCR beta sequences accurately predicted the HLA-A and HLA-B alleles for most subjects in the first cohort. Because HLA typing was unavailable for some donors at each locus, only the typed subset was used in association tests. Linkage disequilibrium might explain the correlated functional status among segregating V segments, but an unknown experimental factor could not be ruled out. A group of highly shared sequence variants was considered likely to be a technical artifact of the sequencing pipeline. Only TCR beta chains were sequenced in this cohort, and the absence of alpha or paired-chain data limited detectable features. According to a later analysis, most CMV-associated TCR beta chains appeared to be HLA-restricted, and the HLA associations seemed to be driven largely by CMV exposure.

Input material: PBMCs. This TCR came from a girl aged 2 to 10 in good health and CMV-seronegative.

In nucleotide form, the sequence is TGTGCCAGCAGCGTAGAACTAGCGCGCACAGATACGCAGTATTTT. Translated, it reads CASSVELARTDTQYF. The V and J segments used are TRBV9 and TRBJ2-3, and 7 bases in between align with TRBD2. The CDR3 covers 15 residues, taking in both the cysteine and the phenylalanine. CDR3 DNA only is kept here, 45 bases in frame from base 1. V and J are trimmed by 0 bases and 1 base, and the gene matches miss 2 bases of the junction. CDR1 and CDR2 are read off the germline V gene as SGDLS and YYNGEE.